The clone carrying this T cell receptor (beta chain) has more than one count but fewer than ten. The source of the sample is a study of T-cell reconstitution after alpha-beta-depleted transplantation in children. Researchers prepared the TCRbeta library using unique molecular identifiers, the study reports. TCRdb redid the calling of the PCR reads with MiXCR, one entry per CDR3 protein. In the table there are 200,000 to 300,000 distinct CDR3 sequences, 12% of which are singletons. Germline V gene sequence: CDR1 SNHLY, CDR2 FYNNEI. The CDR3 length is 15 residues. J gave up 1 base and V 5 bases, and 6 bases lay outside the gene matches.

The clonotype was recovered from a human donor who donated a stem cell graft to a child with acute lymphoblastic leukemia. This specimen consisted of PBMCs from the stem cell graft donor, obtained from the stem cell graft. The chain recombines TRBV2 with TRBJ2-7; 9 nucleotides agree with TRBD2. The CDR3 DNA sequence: TGTGCCAGCAGTCAGACTAGCGGCCTTTCCTACGAGCAGTACTTC. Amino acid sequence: CASSQTSGLSYEQYF.